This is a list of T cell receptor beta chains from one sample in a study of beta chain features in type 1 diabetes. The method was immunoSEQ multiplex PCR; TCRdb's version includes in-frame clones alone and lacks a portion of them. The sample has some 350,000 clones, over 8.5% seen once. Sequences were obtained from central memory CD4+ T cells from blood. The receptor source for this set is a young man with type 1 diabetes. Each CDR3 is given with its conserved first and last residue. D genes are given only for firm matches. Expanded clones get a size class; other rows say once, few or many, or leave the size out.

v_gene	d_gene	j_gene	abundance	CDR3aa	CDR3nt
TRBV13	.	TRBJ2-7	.	CASSLRYVGNEQYF	TGTGCCAGCAGCCTCAGGTACGTCGGCAACGAGCAGTACTTC
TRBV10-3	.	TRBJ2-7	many	CAISVGDSYEQYF	TGTGCCATCAGCGTAGGGGACTCCTACGAGCAGTACTTC
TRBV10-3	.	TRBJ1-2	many	CAISESTGDYGYTF	TGTGCCATCAGTGAGTCTACGGGAGACTATGGCTACACCTTC
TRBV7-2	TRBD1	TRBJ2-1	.	CASSPGQAIYNEQFF	TGTGCCAGCAGCCCGGGACAGGCGATCTACAATGAGCAGTTCTTC
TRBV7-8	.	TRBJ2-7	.	CASRSGTDIYEQYF	TGTGCCAGCAGATCCGGGACGGACATCTACGAGCAGTACTTC
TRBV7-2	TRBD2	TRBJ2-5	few	CASSLQSGEGTQYF	TGTGCCAGCAGCTTACAGTCCGGGGAGGGAACCCAGTACTTC
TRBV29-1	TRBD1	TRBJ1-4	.	CSVVQGAGNEKLFF	TGCAGCGTAGTACAGGGGGCTGGTAATGAAAAACTGTTTTTT
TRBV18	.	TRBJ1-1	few	CASSPSSNTEAFF	TGTGCCAGCTCACCGAGTTCGAACACTGAAGCTTTCTTT
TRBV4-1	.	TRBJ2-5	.	CASSQAEEETQYF	TGCGCCAGCAGCCAAGCTGAGGAAGAGACCCAGTACTTC
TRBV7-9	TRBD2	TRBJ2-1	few	CASSLGWREGLYNEQFF	TGTGCCAGCAGCTTAGGTTGGCGGGAGGGCCTCTACAATGAGCAGTTCTTC
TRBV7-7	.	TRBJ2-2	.	CASSALPEGAGELFF	TGTGCCAGCAGCGCCCTCCCAGAGGGGGCCGGGGAGCTGTTTTTT
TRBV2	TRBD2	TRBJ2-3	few	CASSWGGDTDTQYF	TGTGCCAGCAGTTGGGGGGGGGACACAGATACGCAGTATTTT
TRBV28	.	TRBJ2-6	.	CASRLGGSGANVLTF	TGTGCCAGCAGGCTAGGAGGCTCTGGGGCCAACGTCCTGACTTTC
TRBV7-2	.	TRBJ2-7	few	CASSFNLGGYEQYF	TGTGCCAGCAGCTTCAATTTGGGCGGATACGAGCAGTACTTC
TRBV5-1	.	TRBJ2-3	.	CASSNITDTQYF	TGCGCCAGCAGCAACATCACAGATACGCAGTATTTT
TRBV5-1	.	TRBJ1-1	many	CASSRDTGGTEAFF	TGCGCCAGCAGCCGGGACACCGGGGGCACTGAAGCTTTCTTT